These 11 T cell receptor beta chains were sequenced from one sample in a study of T cells in narcolepsy. This table comes from immunoSEQ multiplex PCR, and its TCRdb copy is limited to in-frame clones, with some not included. The sample records approximately 28,000 clones, more than 65% being singletons. Input material: memory (CD45RA-) CD4+ T cells from blood. Source of these receptors: a human donor in good health.

V usage is TRBV9 and J usage is TRBJ2-4; a weak D match, TRBD2 (6 bases). CDR1 is SGDLS, CDR2 YYNGEE, per germline. Trimming pared 0 bases from V and 8 bases from J, leaving 30 bases between. This CDR3 comprises 20 residues. The CDR3 region has the DNA TGTGCCAGCAGCGTAGGGAACGGAGGAGGGACGGTGACTAAAGAGGACATTCAGTACTTC. Translation: CASSVGNGGGTVTKEDIQYF.

This clone was seen only a few times. The V gene is TRBV2, the J gene TRBJ2-3, with D perhaps being TRBD1 or TRBD2 (6 bases each). CDR1 SNHLY and CDR2 FYNNEI come from the germline V gene. The CDR3 covers 14 residues. The ends were cut back, 6 bases at V and 1 base at J, with 11 bases in the middle. CDR3 loop: CASRRRGGTDTQYF. DNA of the CDR3: TGTGCCAGCAGGCGGAGGGGGGGCACAGATACGCAGTATTTT.

This chain links TRBV5-6 with TRBJ2-5, with TRBD1 as a possible D gene (7 bases). This CDR3 comprises 15 residues. Germline-derived CDR1 and CDR2 are SGHDT and YYEEEE. V was shortened by 1 base and J by 0 bases, with 10 bases between the two germline ends. The CDR3 is CASSLPGGYQETQYF. Written as DNA, the CDR3 is TGTGCCAGCAGCTTGCCAGGGGGGTACCAAGAGACCCAGTACTTC.

The V gene is TRBV19, the J gene TRBJ2-2; D gene uncertain. The germline CDR1 and CDR2 sequences are LNHDA and SQIVND (reference sequence). This CDR3 has 15 residues. Trimming cost V 11 bases and J 3 bases, with 19 bases left between them. The CDR3 coding sequence is TGTGCCTCCCGGCTATGGATTTCGGACACCGGGGAGCTGTTTTTT. It encodes CASRLWISDTGELFF.

The chain combines TRBV9 with TRBJ1-3, with TRBD1 matching 9 bases. This CDR3 contains 16 residues. Looked up from germline, CDR1 is SGDLS and CDR2 is YYNGEE. The trim removed 0 bases at V and 4 bases at J, leaving 5 bases unmatched. The CDR3 nucleotides read TGTGCCAGCAGCGTAGGGACAGGGGAAGGAGGAAACACCATATATTTT. Protein sequence: CASSVGTGEGGNTIYF. Using reference TRBV9 and TRBJ1-3 for the parts outside the CDR3, the full variable domain is DSGVTQTPKHLITATGQRVTLRCSPRSGDLSVYWYQQSLDQGLQFLIQYYNGEERAKGNILERFSAQQFPDLHSELNLSSLELGDSALYFCASSVGTGEGGNTIYFGEGSWLTVV.

Notes on this clone: An end of the junction does not agree with germline; a read error may underlie this. V is TRBV7-7 and J is TRBJ2-2; maybe TRBD2 (6 bases). CDR1 and CDR2 from the germline V gene are SSHAT and FNYEAQ (reference sequence). The CDR3 is made up of 16 amino acids. The CDR3 DNA reads TGTGCTAGCAGCCCACGAGCGGGCTCGAACACCGGGGAGCTGTTTTTT. Translating it yields CASSPRAGSNTGELFF.

There are a few counts of this clone. This chain links TRBV4-3 with TRBJ1-5; D gene unclear. Germline-derived CDR1 and CDR2 are LGHNA and YSLEER. The CDR3 has 14 amino acids. V was cut by 0 bases and J by 1 base, with 4 bases left in between. CDR3 sequence: CASSQDYSNQPQHF. The CDR3 DNA sequence: TGCGCCAGCAGCCAAGATTACAGCAATCAGCCCCAGCATTTT.

This clone was seen a handful of times. The junction and the germline gene differ at one end; a read error may be behind it. The chain combines TRBV6-1 with TRBJ2-1; D unclear. Germline CDR1 MNHNS, CDR2 SASEGT. CDR3 length: 13 residues. CDR3 region: CASTLWTYNQQFF. In DNA form, the CDR3 reads TGTGCCAGCACCTTATGGACCTACAATCAGCAGTTCTTC.

The J gene is TRBJ1-4, the V gene TRBV28; 8 bases line up with TRBD1. J gave up 0 bases and V 2 bases, and 2 bases lay outside the gene matches. CDR1 and CDR2 (germline): MDHEN, SYDVKM. This CDR3 has 16 residues. The CDR3 reads CASSLQGASTNEKLFF. CDR3 nucleotides: TGTGCCAGCAGTTTACAGGGGGCCTCAACTAATGAAAAACTGTTTTTT.

The chain combines TRBV11-2 with TRBJ2-5, with 15 bases aligning to TRBD2. This CDR3 region has 17 residues. Trimming cost V 1 base and J 5 bases; bases outside gene matches: 5. Per germline, CDR1 SGHAT and CDR2 FQNNGV. CDR3 amino acids: CASSLGGLAGGRETQYF. CDR3 DNA: TGTGCCAGCAGCTTAGGCGGACTAGCGGGGGGGCGGGAGACCCAGTACTTC.

V gene TRBV10-1 combines with J gene TRBJ2-1, with 13 bases identical to TRBD2. Germline-derived CDR1 and CDR2 are WNHNN and SYGVQD (reference sequence). This CDR3 has 15 residues. J lost 5 bases, V lost 2 bases, and 0 bases had no gene match. The CDR3 reads CASSETSGRDNEQFF. DNA of the CDR3: TGCGCCAGCAGTGAGACTAGCGGGAGGGACAATGAGCAGTTCTTC.